This is a list of T cell receptor beta chains from one sample in a study of T-cell reconstitution after alpha-beta-depleted transplantation in children. TCRdb reprocessed the PCR reads with MiXCR, giving one entry per CDR3 protein. The sample contains over 150,000 distinct CDR3 sequences, roughly 15% of which appear only once. This sample comprised PBMCs from the stem cell graft donor, obtained from the stem cell graft. The receptors derive from a human donor who donated a stem cell graft to a child with acute lymphoblastic leukemia. Each CDR3 is given with its conserved first and last residue. Each record gives: clone size, J gene, D gene, V gene, CDR3 DNA, CDR3 protein. A D gene is named only where the DNA matches it firmly. The size entry is marked missing in some rows and otherwise reads once, few, many or a size class.

clone_size: many
j_call: TRBJ2-1
d_call: .
v_call: TRBV5-1
cdr3_nt: TGCGCCAGCAGCTTGGGCGGATGGGGCGTGACGGGCAATGAGCAGTTCTTC
cdr3_aa: CASSLGGWGVTGNEQFF

clone_size: .
j_call: TRBJ1-5
d_call: .
v_call: TRBV5-4
cdr3_nt: TGTGCCAGCAGCCACCGGGACGGCACGTCCCAGCATTTT
cdr3_aa: CASSHRDGTSQHF

clone_size: .
j_call: TRBJ2-5
d_call: TRBD2
v_call: TRBV19
cdr3_nt: TGTGCCAGTGGGACTAGCGGGGAGACCCAGTACTTC
cdr3_aa: CASGTSGETQYF

clone_size: many
j_call: TRBJ2-1
d_call: .
v_call: TRBV20-1
cdr3_nt: TGCAGTGCTAGTCGCGTAAACTCAGCCCAGTACAATGAGCAGTTCTTC
cdr3_aa: CSASRVNSAQYNEQFF

clone_size: .
j_call: TRBJ2-1
d_call: TRBD2
v_call: TRBV29-1
cdr3_nt: TGCAGCGGGGGACTAGCGGGCCTCTTCGATGAGCAGTTCTTC
cdr3_aa: CSGGLAGLFDEQFF

clone_size: many
j_call: TRBJ2-7
d_call: .
v_call: TRBV29-1
cdr3_nt: TGCAGCGTTGATGAGGGGATCGGGCAGTACTTC
cdr3_aa: CSVDEGIGQYF

clone_size: many
j_call: TRBJ1-1
d_call: .
v_call: TRBV5-1
cdr3_nt: TGCGCCACCTCCCCTAATATGGTAGGAAACACTGAAGCTTTCTTT
cdr3_aa: CATSPNMVGNTEAFF

clone_size: .
j_call: TRBJ1-1
d_call: .
v_call: TRBV7-9
cdr3_nt: TGTGCCAGCAGCTTAACGAGTCAGATACGATCCACTGAAGCTTTCTTT
cdr3_aa: CASSLTSQIRSTEAFF

clone_size: many
j_call: TRBJ1-2
d_call: TRBD1
v_call: TRBV12-3/TRBV12-4
cdr3_nt: TGTGCCAGCAGTTACAGGGGGCGCGGCTACACCTTC
cdr3_aa: CASSYRGRGYTF

clone_size: many
j_call: TRBJ1-1
d_call: .
v_call: TRBV4-1
cdr3_nt: TGCGCCAGCAGCCACCCCTTCGAGGGGAGGGCTTTCTTT
cdr3_aa: CASSHPFEGRAFF

clone_size: many
j_call: TRBJ2-7
d_call: TRBD1
v_call: TRBV27
cdr3_nt: TGTGCCAGCACCGGACAGGGGGGGAGCGAGCAGTACTTC
cdr3_aa: CASTGQGGSEQYF

clone_size: many
j_call: TRBJ2-5
d_call: .
v_call: TRBV5-1
cdr3_nt: TGCGCCAGCAGCTTCTCTGCACAAGAGACCCAGTACTTC
cdr3_aa: CASSFSAQETQYF

clone_size: many
j_call: TRBJ1-6
d_call: TRBD1
v_call: TRBV7-6
cdr3_nt: TGTGCCAGCAGCGCCGGGACAGGGGGCTCTTCACCCCTCCACTTT
cdr3_aa: CASSAGTGGSSPLHF

clone_size: many
j_call: TRBJ2-7
d_call: TRBD1
v_call: TRBV12-3/TRBV12-4
cdr3_nt: TGTGCCAGCAGACATCCCGGGACAGGGGGCGGCGAGCAGTACTTC
cdr3_aa: CASRHPGTGGGEQYF

clone_size: many
j_call: TRBJ1-2
d_call: .
v_call: TRBV6-5
cdr3_nt: TGTGCCGGAATCTTATGGGGTGGCTACACCTTC
cdr3_aa: CAGILWGGYTF

clone_size: .
j_call: TRBJ2-3
d_call: TRBD2
v_call: TRBV2
cdr3_nt: TGTGCCAGCAGGGAAACTAGCGGGAGCACAGATACGCAGTATTTT
cdr3_aa: CASRETSGSTDTQYF

clone_size: many
j_call: TRBJ2-3
d_call: .
v_call: TRBV20-1
cdr3_nt: TGCAGTGCTAGAGTGGAGTTCACAGATACGCAGTATTTT
cdr3_aa: CSARVEFTDTQYF